These T cell receptor beta chains were read from a single sample in a study of T cell responses to AZD1222 COVID-19 vaccine. Method: immunoSEQ multiplex PCR; TCRdb's copy keeps in-frame clones and lacks some. The data hold some 110,000 clones, with roughly 90% observed a single time. This specimen consisted of peripheral blood, obtained 28 days after the second AZD1222 dose. The receptor set was obtained from an adult who received the AZD1222 COVID-19 vaccine. Both conserved end residues are part of each CDR3. A D gene is named only where the DNA matches it firmly. Expanded clones get a size class; other rows say once, few or many, or leave the size out.

D	V	J	size	CDR3	DNA
NA	TRBV5-6	TRBJ1-2	NA	CASSLSHQILYGYTF	TGTGCCAGCAGCTTGTCACACCAGATTCTCTATGGCTACACCTTC
NA	TRBV6-2/TRBV6-3	TRBJ2-7	NA	CASSLGGGRGYEQYF	TGTGCCAGCAGTCTCGGAGGGGGCCGGGGATACGAGCAGTACTTC
NA	TRBV7-6	TRBJ1-4	NA	CASSLAGGYNEKLFF	TGTGCCAGCAGCTTAGCCGGCGGCTATAATGAAAAACTGTTTTTT
TRBD2	TRBV7-2	TRBJ2-7	NA	CASSFPSGPDSYEQYF	TGTGCCAGCAGCTTCCCTAGCGGGCCAGACTCCTACGAGCAGTACTTC
NA	TRBV5-6	TRBJ1-1	NA	CASSLEVGLGSTEAFF	TGTGCCAGCAGCTTGGAAGTCGGTCTGGGGAGTACTGAAGCTTTCTTT
NA	TRBV11-2	TRBJ2-7	NA	CASSLYEDLPYEQYF	TGTGCCAGCAGCTTATATGAGGATTTACCCTACGAGCAGTACTTC
NA	TRBV18	TRBJ2-7	NA	CASSPQSSYEQYF	TGTGCCAGCTCACCACAATCCTCCTACGAGCAGTACTTC
NA	TRBV24-1	TRBJ2-1	NA	CATARTTYNEQFF	TGTGCCACCGCGAGGACTACGTACAATGAGCAGTTCTTC
NA	TRBV19	TRBJ1-6	NA	CASSIDRAYNSPLHF	TGTGCCAGTAGTATAGACAGGGCCTATAATTCACCCCTCCACTTT
NA	TRBV5-5	TRBJ1-1	NA	CASSLRSDISGAFF	TGTGCCAGCAGCTTGCGCTCTGACATTTCAGGGGCTTTCTTT
TRBD1	TRBV10-2	TRBJ2-5	NA	CASSGPTKTGNRETQYF	TGCGCCAGCAGCGGGCCCACCAAGACAGGGAATAGGGAGACCCAGTACTTC
NA	TRBV5-1	TRBJ2-3	NA	CASSLWDPTDTQYF	TGCGCCAGCAGCTTGTGGGACCCCACAGATACGCAGTATTTT
NA	TRBV14	TRBJ1-2	NA	CASSQSIWRGYGYTF	TGTGCCAGCAGCCAATCGATCTGGCGGGGCTATGGCTACACCTTC
TRBD2	TRBV4-1	TRBJ2-1	NA	CASSQPGSGVWEQFF	TGCGCCAGCAGCCAGCCTGGTAGCGGGGTATGGGAGCAGTTCTTC
TRBD1	TRBV7-8	TRBJ1-4	NA	CASSLTLGQYNEKLFF	TGTGCCAGCAGCTTAACATTGGGACAGTATAATGAAAAACTGTTTTTT
TRBD2	TRBV7-6	TRBJ2-2	NA	CASSALAGAGNTGELFF	TGTGCCAGCAGCGCCCTAGCGGGGGCGGGAAACACCGGGGAGCTGTTTTTT
NA	TRBV14	TRBJ1-1	few	CASSQLQGRNTEAFF	TGTGCCAGCAGCCAATTACAGGGAAGGAACACTGAAGCTTTCTTT
TRBD1	TRBV27	TRBJ1-2	NA	CASRTLQGAGGYTF	TGTGCCAGCAGGACCTTACAGGGGGCTGGTGGCTACACCTTC
NA	TRBV18	TRBJ1-1	NA	CASSGGFLGTEAFF	TGTGCCAGCTCCGGGGGTTTTTTGGGCACTGAAGCTTTCTTT
NA	TRBV10-1	TRBJ2-7	few	CASSEFLAARDEQYF	TGCGCCAGCAGTGAGTTTTTGGCTGCTAGGGACGAGCAGTACTTC
TRBD1	TRBV5-1	TRBJ1-1	NA	CASSPGTGGVAFF	TGCGCCAGCAGCCCGGGGACAGGGGGTGTAGCTTTCTTT
NA	TRBV4-2	TRBJ1-4	once	CASSQDQGQTNEKLFF	TGTGCCAGCAGCCAAGATCAGGGACAAACTAATGAAAAACTGTTTTTT
NA	TRBV9	TRBJ2-1	NA	CASSVVYNEQFF	TGTGCCAGCAGCGTAGTCTACAATGAGCAGTTCTTC
TRBD1	TRBV28	TRBJ1-1	NA	CASSLDRGTQAFF	TGTGCCAGCAGTTTAGACAGGGGGACTCAAGCTTTCTTT
TRBD2	TRBV19	TRBJ2-1	NA	CASSLAGGPNEQFF	TGTGCCAGCAGTCTAGCGGGGGGGCCAAATGAGCAGTTCTTC
TRBD1	TRBV9	TRBJ2-7	NA	CASSVGGTGFRPYEQYF	TGTGCCAGCAGCGTAGGGGGGACAGGGTTCCGCCCTTACGAGCAGTACTTC
NA	TRBV6-2/TRBV6-3	TRBJ1-5	NA	CASSLGFALNQPQHF	TGTGCCAGCAGTTTGGGATTTGCGCTCAATCAGCCCCAGCATTTT
TRBD2	TRBV29-1	TRBJ2-2	once	CSVIGLAGTRRDTGELFF	TGCAGCGTTATTGGGCTAGCGGGGACAAGAAGGGACACCGGGGAGCTGTTTTTT
TRBD2	TRBV18	TRBJ2-1	NA	CASFTRDRGRGLAGGRAYNEQFF	TGTGCCAGCTTTACCCGGGACAGGGGGCGCGGACTAGCGGGAGGGCGAGCCTACAATGAGCAGTTCTTC
NA	TRBV2	TRBJ2-3	NA	CASGGSPVGHTDTQYF	TGTGCCAGCGGAGGGTCCCCAGTCGGGCACACAGATACGCAGTATTTT
NA	TRBV2	TRBJ2-2	NA	CASRGLQNTGELFF	TGTGCCAGCAGGGGACTCCAGAACACCGGGGAGCTGTTTTTT
TRBD2	TRBV29-1	TRBJ2-7	NA	CSVYGRRYEQYF	TGCAGCGTTTACGGGAGGCGCTACGAGCAGTACTTC
TRBD1	TRBV6-5	TRBJ1-2	NA	CASRDRGYGYTF	TGTGCCAGCAGAGACAGGGGTTATGGCTACACCTTC
NA	TRBV7-2	TRBJ2-5	NA	CASSLRPIRGETQYF	TGTGCCAGCAGCCTGAGACCAATACGGGGGGAGACCCAGTACTTC
TRBD2	TRBV6-5	TRBJ2-3	NA	CASSYWGGSTDTQYF	TGTGCCAGCAGTTACTGGGGGGGAAGCACAGATACGCAGTATTTT
NA	TRBV9	TRBJ1-2	once	CASSVAPAGFGYTF	TGTGCCAGCAGCGTAGCTCCCGCCGGGTTTGGCTACACCTTC
NA	TRBV11-3	TRBJ1-6	NA	CASSLDDTPVRSSPLHF	TGTGCCAGCAGCTTAGACGATACACCAGTAAGAAGTTCACCCCTCCACTTT
TRBD1	TRBV5-1	TRBJ2-7	NA	CASSLVPGQGRNEQYF	TGCGCCAGCAGCTTGGTCCCCGGACAGGGTCGGAACGAGCAGTACTTC
NA	TRBV19	TRBJ2-5	NA	CASSISGIGETQYF	TGTGCCAGTAGTATATCTGGGATAGGAGAGACCCAGTACTTC